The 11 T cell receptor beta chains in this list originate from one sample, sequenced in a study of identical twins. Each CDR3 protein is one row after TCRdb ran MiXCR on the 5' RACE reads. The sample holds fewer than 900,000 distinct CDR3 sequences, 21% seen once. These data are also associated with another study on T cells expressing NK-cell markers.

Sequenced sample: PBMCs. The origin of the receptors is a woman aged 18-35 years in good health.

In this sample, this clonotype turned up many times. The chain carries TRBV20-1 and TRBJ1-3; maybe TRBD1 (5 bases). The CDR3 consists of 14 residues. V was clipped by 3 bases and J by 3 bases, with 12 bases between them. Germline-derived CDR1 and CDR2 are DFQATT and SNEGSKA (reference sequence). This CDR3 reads CSARSRVGGNTIYF. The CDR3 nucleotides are TGCAGTGCTAGGTCCAGGGTCGGTGGAAACACCATATATTTT.

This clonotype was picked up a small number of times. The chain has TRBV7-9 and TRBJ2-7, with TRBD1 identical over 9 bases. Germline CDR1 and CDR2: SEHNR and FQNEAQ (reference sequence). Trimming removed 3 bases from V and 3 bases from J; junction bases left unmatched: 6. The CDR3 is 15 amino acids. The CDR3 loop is CASSLTGTGIYEQYF. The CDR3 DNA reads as TGTGCCAGCAGCTTGACCGGGACAGGGATCTACGAGCAGTACTTC. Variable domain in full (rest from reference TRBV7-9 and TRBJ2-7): DTGVSQNPRHKITKRGQNVTFRCDPISEHNRLYWYRQTLGQGPEFLTYFQNEAQLEKSRLLSDRFSAERPKGSFSTLEIQRTEQGDSAMYLCASSLTGTGIYEQYFGPGTRLTVT.

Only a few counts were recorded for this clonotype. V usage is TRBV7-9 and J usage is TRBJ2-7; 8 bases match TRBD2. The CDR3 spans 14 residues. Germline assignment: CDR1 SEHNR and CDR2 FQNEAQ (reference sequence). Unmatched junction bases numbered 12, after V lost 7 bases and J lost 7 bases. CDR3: CASTHGAGVEEQYF. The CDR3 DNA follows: TGTGCCAGCACCCATGGAGCGGGGGTGGAAGAGCAGTACTTC.

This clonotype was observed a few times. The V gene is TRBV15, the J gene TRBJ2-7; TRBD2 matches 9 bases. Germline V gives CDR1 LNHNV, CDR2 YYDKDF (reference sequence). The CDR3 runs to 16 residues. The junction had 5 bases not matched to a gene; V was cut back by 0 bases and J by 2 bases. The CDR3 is CATSRDRASGAYEQYF. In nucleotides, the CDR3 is TGTGCCACCAGCAGAGATAGGGCTAGCGGGGCCTACGAGCAGTACTTC.

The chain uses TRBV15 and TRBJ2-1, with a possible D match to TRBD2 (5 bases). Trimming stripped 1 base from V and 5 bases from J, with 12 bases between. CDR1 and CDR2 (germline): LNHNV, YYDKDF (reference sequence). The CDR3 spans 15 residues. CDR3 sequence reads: CATSRASGYNNEQFF. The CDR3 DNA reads TGTGCCACCAGCAGAGCTTCGGGGTACAACAATGAGCAGTTCTTC.

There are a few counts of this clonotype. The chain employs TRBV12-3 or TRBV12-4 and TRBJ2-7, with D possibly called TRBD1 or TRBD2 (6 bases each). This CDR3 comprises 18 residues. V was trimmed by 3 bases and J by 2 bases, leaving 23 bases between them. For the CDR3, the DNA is TGTGCCAGCAGTTTTTTTCGAGTCTTGGGGGGCCGGACCTACGAGCAGTACTTC. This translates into CASSFFRVLGGRTYEQYF.

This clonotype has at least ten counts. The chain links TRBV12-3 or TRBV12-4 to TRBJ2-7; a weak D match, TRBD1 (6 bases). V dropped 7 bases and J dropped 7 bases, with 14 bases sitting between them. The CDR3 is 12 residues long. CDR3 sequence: CASNNLGGEQYF. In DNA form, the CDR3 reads TGTGCCAGCAATAATCTAGGGGGTGAGCAGTACTTC.

CDR3 in amino acids: CASSQAALGPQNIQYF. CDR3 in DNA: TGCGCCAGCAGCCAGGCAGCTCTAGGGCCTCAAAACATTCAGTACTTC. This chain joins TRBV4-3 and TRBJ2-4; D remains unclear. Trimming removed 3 bases from V and 5 bases from J, with 17 bases in between. CDR3 length: 16 residues. Germline CDR1 and CDR2: LGHNA and YSLEER.

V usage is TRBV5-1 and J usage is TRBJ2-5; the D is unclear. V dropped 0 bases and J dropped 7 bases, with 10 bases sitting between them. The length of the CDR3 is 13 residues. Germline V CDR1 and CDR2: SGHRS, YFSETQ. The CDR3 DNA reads TGCGCCAGCAGCTTGGCGGCGTTTCGGACCCAGTACTTC. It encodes CASSLAAFRTQYF.

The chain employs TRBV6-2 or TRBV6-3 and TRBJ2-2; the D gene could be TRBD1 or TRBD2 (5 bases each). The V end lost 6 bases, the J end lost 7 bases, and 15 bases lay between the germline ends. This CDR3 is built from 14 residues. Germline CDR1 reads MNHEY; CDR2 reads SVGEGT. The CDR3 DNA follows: TGTGCCAGCAGCCCGGGACGATTGTTCGGGGAGCTGTTTTTT. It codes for CASSPGRLFGELFF.

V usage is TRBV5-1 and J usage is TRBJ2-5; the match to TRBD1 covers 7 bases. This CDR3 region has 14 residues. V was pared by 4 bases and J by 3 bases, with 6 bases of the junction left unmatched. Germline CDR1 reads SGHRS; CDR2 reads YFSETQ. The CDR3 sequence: CASSVGTVEETQYF. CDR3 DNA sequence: TGCGCCAGCAGCGTCGGGACAGTTGAAGAGACCCAGTACTTC.